This T cell receptor (beta chain) stems from a study of blood T cell repertoires in COVID-19. Study background: The United States, Italy and Spain provided the acute and convalescent COVID-19 samples. PBMCs, B-cell-depleted T cells, or T cells were the source of the cDNA or gDNA that made up the material.

Original processing notes: For nucleated cells, counts were estimated from reference gene primer amplification. Measured with immunoSEQ multiplex PCR; TCRdb has only the in-frame clones, and not every one. Clone size and the V and J calls come from that table; the DNA yielded D and trimming. The sample holds 81,000 or so clones, more than 80% seen once. This CDR3 is built from 13 residues. From germline, CDR1 is SEHNR and CDR2 FQNEAQ (reference sequence). V was pared by 4 bases and J by 10 bases, with 7 bases of the junction left unmatched. The chain is built from TRBV7-9 and TRBJ2-3; 8 bases match TRBD1. This receptor was identified in a human donor in a cohort sampled during active COVID-19. Sequencing was performed on peripheral blood. DNA of the CDR3: TGTGCCAGCAGCTCGCTCTCGACAGGGGCGCAGTATTTT. Translating it yields CASSSLSTGAQYF.